This TCR beta chain originates from a study of T cell repertoires in ileal Crohn's disease. Here immunoSEQ multiplex PCR was the method, and the copy in TCRdb shows in-frame clones only, minus some. The sample consists of 2,000 to 2,500 clones, around 80% of them appearing once. Concerning this clone itself: Its antigen is not identified.

Study findings and constraints: Sorted CD8 T cells held more high-frequency clones than CD4.

V gave up 4 bases and J gave up 4 bases, with 9 bases separating them. CDR3 length: 13 amino acids. Germline V gives CDR1 LGHNA, CDR2 YSLEER. Sequenced: ileal tissue. This chain joins TRBV4-3 and TRBJ2-3; D remains ambiguous. The receptor's source is an adult with Crohn's disease. The CDR3 reads CASSLYSADTQYF. In nucleotides, the CDR3 is TGCGCCAGCAGCCTTTATTCTGCAGATACGCAGTATTTT.